Reported below is one T cell receptor beta chain. Germline values: CDR1 SNHLY, CDR2 FYNNEI. The V segment lost 6 bases and the J segment 4 bases; nucleotides outside the gene matches: 10. CDR3 length: 15 amino acids. The sample originates from a study of T cell changes during pregnancy in multiple sclerosis. Produced via immunoSEQ multiplex PCR; TCRdb's table is partial and in-frame only. This repertoire shows about 85,000 clones, about nine tenths found once; its top ten account for 2.5%. The sequence was collected from a female donor with multiple sclerosis, enrolled in a pregnancy study. The source material was peripheral blood, sampled in the first trimester of pregnancy. The J gene is TRBJ1-1, the V gene TRBV2; 8 nucleotides match TRBD1. The CDR3 DNA sequence: TGTGCCAGCAGCGCCGTGGGGCAGGGGGCCACTGAAGCTTTCTTT. It is translated as CASSAVGQGATEAFF.